The 17 T cell receptor beta chains below were found in one sample sequenced in a study of early T cells in non-severe SARS-CoV-2 infection. TCRdb analysed the 5' RACE reads with MiXCR anew, one entry per CDR3 protein. The sample shows roughly 53,000 distinct CDR3 sequences, around 12% of them seen only once. The material sequenced was whole blood, taken at baseline. These receptors were taken from an adult who was a healthcare worker with PCR-confirmed SARS-CoV-2 infection or an uninfected control (not recorded which).

There are many counts of this clonotype. V is TRBV6-6 and J is TRBJ2-2; D possibly corresponds to TRBD2 (5 bases). The CDR3 covers 13 residues. Trimming shortened V by 8 bases and J by 6 bases, and 13 bases separated the two germline ends. The germline V gene encodes CDR1 MNHNY and CDR2 SVGAGI (reference sequence). CDR3 sequence reads: CASVRGSSGELFF. The CDR3 DNA is TGTGCCAGCGTACGGGGTTCCTCCGGGGAGCTGTTTTTT.

CDR3: CASSLKRAGMYEQYF. The CDR3 DNA reads as TGTGCCAGCAGCTTAAAGCGGGCGGGGATGTACGAGCAGTACTTC. The chain carries TRBV7-2 and TRBJ2-7; possibly TRBD2 for D (6 bases). This CDR3 is built from 15 residues. Germline V lookup: CDR1 SGHTA, CDR2 FQGNSA. Trimming took 2 bases from V and 4 from J, leaving 15 bases between them.

J is TRBJ2-1 and V is TRBV5-1; 10 bases fit TRBD2. After removal of 4 bases from V and 9 bases from J, the junction contained 10 bases not matched to a gene. Germline lookup yields CDR1 SGHRS and CDR2 YFSETQ. The CDR3 is 15 amino acids. This CDR3 reads CASSDGSGRASEQFF. Written as DNA, the CDR3 is TGCGCCAGCAGCGATGGGAGCGGGAGGGCCTCTGAGCAGTTCTTC.

This rearrangement joins TRBV7-6 to TRBJ2-3, with D possibly being TRBD1 (6 bases). Trimming took 0 bases from V and 2 from J, leaving 12 bases between them. The germline V gene encodes CDR1 SGHVS and CDR2 FNYEAQ. The CDR3 spans 16 residues. CDR3 in amino acids: CASSLAGQWPTDTQYF. The CDR3 DNA reads TGTGCCAGCAGCTTAGCTGGACAGTGGCCCACAGATACGCAGTATTTT.

This clonotype was counted at least ten times. This chain joins TRBV11-2 and TRBJ1-1, with no clear D. Trimming stripped 5 bases from V and 0 bases from J, with 16 bases between. CDR3 length equals 16 residues. CDR1 and CDR2 from the germline V gene are SGHAT and FQNNGV. The CDR3 reads CASSEHTLPLNTEAFF. The CDR3 nucleotides are TGTGCCAGCAGCGAACACACCCTCCCCTTGAACACTGAAGCTTTCTTT.

There are a few counts of this clonotype. This chain uses TRBV12-3 or TRBV12-4 with TRBJ1-5, with D unclear. The CDR3 is 14 residues long. V lost 1 base, J lost 0 bases, and 4 bases lay in between. The CDR3 DNA sequence: TGTGCCAGCAGTTTAGAGACTAGCAATCAGCCCCAGCATTTT. Protein product: CASSLETSNQPQHF.

V and J are TRBV18 and TRBJ2-3, with D unclear. CDR3 length: 12 amino acids. Germline-derived CDR1 and CDR2 are KGHSH and LQKENI. Trimming stripped 3 bases from V and 6 bases from J, with 7 bases between. CDR3 in DNA: TGTGCCAGCTCACCCGAAGCCGATACGCAGTATTTT. As protein: CASSPEADTQYF.

The chain links TRBV12-3 or TRBV12-4 to TRBJ2-7; D possibly uses TRBD1 or TRBD2 (5 bases each). The CDR3 has 13 residues. Trimming left V 5 bases short and J 3 bases short, with 11 bases between. In nucleotides, the CDR3 is TGTGCCAGCAGTCCCGGGGACCTCTACGAGCAGTACTTC. It yields the protein CASSPGDLYEQYF.

The rearrangement joins TRBV6-2 or TRBV6-3 to TRBJ2-1; either TRBD1 or TRBD2 may fit D (7 bases each). V dropped 2 bases and J dropped 2 bases, with 16 bases sitting between them. Germline V CDR1 and CDR2: MNHEY, SVGEGT. The CDR3 consists of 17 residues. CDR3: CASSYGGDSGAYNEQFF. The CDR3 region has the DNA TGTGCCAGCAGTTACGGGGGGGACAGTGGGGCCTACAATGAGCAGTTCTTC.

This clonotype showed up many times. The chain combines TRBV12-3 or TRBV12-4 with TRBJ2-1, with 7 bases fitting TRBD2. The CDR3 extends over 16 amino acids. The junction had 15 bases not matched to a gene; V was cut back by 6 bases and J by 7 bases. The CDR3 loop reads CASRTLRGGAGNEQFF. The CDR3 DNA reads as TGTGCCAGCAGAACCTTGCGGGGAGGGGCTGGGAATGAGCAGTTCTTC.

This clonotype was observed a handful of times. V gene TRBV12-3 or TRBV12-4 combines with J gene TRBJ2-1, with a possible D match to TRBD2 (6 bases). With 1 base removed from V and 8 bases from J, the gap between germline ends came to 15 bases. CDR3 size: 15 residues. CDR3 loop: CASSLVETRAHEQFF. The CDR3 coding sequence is TGTGCCAGCAGTTTAGTCGAGACTAGGGCTCATGAGCAGTTCTTC.

This clonotype was recorded at least ten times. The chain uses TRBV7-3 and TRBJ2-2; D is unclear. The V end was cut by 4 bases, the J end by 3 bases, with 3 bases between. The CDR3 loop spans 12 amino acids. The germline gives CDR1 SGHTA, CDR2 FQGTGA. The CDR3 is CASSSYTGELFF. In nucleotides, the CDR3 is TGTGCCAGCAGCTCTTACACCGGGGAGCTGTTTTTT.

This clonotype was seen repeatedly, ten times or more. The chain links TRBV6-5 to TRBJ2-3; a possible D gene is TRBD2 (7 bases). This CDR3 has 17 amino acids. With 0 bases removed from V and 0 bases from J, the gap between germline ends came to 13 bases. CDR1 is MNHEY and CDR2 is SVGAGI in the germline V gene. CDR3 amino acids: CASSYSRGRTSTDTQYF. CDR3 bases: TGTGCCAGCAGTTACTCGCGGGGGCGGACTAGCACAGATACGCAGTATTTT.

This clonotype has a count of ten or more. The chain links TRBV7-2 to TRBJ2-3, with TRBD2 as a possible D gene (6 bases). Germline assignment: CDR1 SGHTA and CDR2 FQGNSA. With 5 bases removed from V and 1 base from J, the gap between germline ends came to 16 bases. This CDR3 contains 16 residues. The CDR3 bases are TGTGCCAGCAGCCTACGACTAGGGTTGGGCACAGATACGCAGTATTTT. Translated: CASSLRLGLGTDTQYF.

This clonotype was found many times. This chain connects TRBV6-5 to TRBJ2-1; 7 bases agree with TRBD1. Looked up from germline, CDR1 is MNHEY and CDR2 is SVGAGI. J was trimmed by 0 bases and V by 3 bases; bases with no gene match: 17. This CDR3 is built from 20 residues. CDR3: CASSYPPRKRGPSSYNEQFF. CDR3 DNA: TGTGCCAGCAGTTATCCCCCCCGTAAGAGGGGGCCTAGCTCCTACAATGAGCAGTTCTTC.

This clonotype has only a few counts. V gene TRBV4-3 combines with J gene TRBJ2-7; 7 bases align to TRBD1. The J segment lost 6 bases and the V segment lost 0 bases, leaving 11 bases of the junction unmatched. Per the germline V gene, CDR1 is LGHNA and CDR2 is YSLEER. The CDR3 is 16 residues long. The DNA for the CDR3 is TGCGCCAGCAGCCAAGATCACAGGGGACGGTCTGGCGAGCAGTACTTC. Its protein product is CASSQDHRGRSGEQYF.

This clonotype turned up a few times. DNA of the CDR3: TGTGCCAGCAGTTACTCTGGGGGCACCTATGGCTACACCTTC. Encoded protein: CASSYSGGTYGYTF. This chain connects TRBV6-6 to TRBJ1-2; possible D gene TRBD1, 6 bases. Germline CDR1 is MNHNY and CDR2 is SVGAGI (reference sequence). V lost 0 bases to trimming and J lost 4 bases, with 9 bases between them. This CDR3 is built from 14 residues.